These 5 T cell receptor beta chains originate from one sample sequenced in a study of OX40 agonist ivuxolimab in advanced cancers. The protocol was immunoSEQ multiplex PCR, while the TCRdb copy is restricted to in-frame clones and leaves out a portion. This sample has approximately 40,000 clones; more than 75% occur once, and the top ten carry around 13%. The source was CD4+ or CD8+ T cells sorted from blood, collected in a trial of the OX40 agonist ivuxolimab. The receptors shown here come from an adult with an advanced solid tumor such as melanoma, head and neck, liver or kidney cancer.

The sample holds one count of this clone. V usage is TRBV4-1 and J usage is TRBJ1-1, with D maybe TRBD1 (5 bases). V lost 0 bases, J lost 0 bases, and 8 bases lay in between. This CDR3 contains 15 residues. Germline CDR1 and CDR2: MGHRA and YSYEKL. The CDR3 DNA reads as TGCGCCAGCAGCCAAGAGCCAGGGATGAACACTGAAGCTTTCTTT. This codes for CASSQEPGMNTEAFF.

The chain is built from TRBV7-2 and TRBJ2-4; D gene ambiguous. The CDR3 is made up of 16 amino acids. Germline CDR1 SGHTA, CDR2 FQGNSA. The V end lost 5 bases, the J end lost 0 bases, and 14 bases lay between the germline ends. Written as DNA, the CDR3 is TGTGCCAGCAGCCCCCGGGTGACCCTAGCCAAAAACATTCAGTACTTC. Protein product: CASSPRVTLAKNIQYF.

J is TRBJ1-2 and V is TRBV5-1, with 9 bases identical to TRBD1. The length of the CDR3 is 15 residues. Unmatched junction bases numbered 12, after V lost 4 bases and J lost 8 bases. Germline CDR1 SGHRS, CDR2 YFSETQ. In DNA, the CDR3 is TGCGCCAGCAGCACCCCGGGACAGGGAGCCGGAGGCTACACCTTC. It codes for CASSTPGQGAGGYTF. Drawing the rest from reference TRBV5-1 and TRBJ1-2, the complete variable domain is KAGVTQTPRYLIKTRGQQVTLSCSPISGHRSVSWYQQTPGQGLQFLFEYFSETQRNKGNFPGRFSGRQFSNSRSEMNVSTLELGDSALYLCASSTPGQGAGGYTFGSGTRLTVV.

The chain has TRBV29-1 and TRBJ2-7; D is perhaps TRBD1 (6 bases). Germline values: CDR1 SQVTM, CDR2 ANQGSEA. V lost 5 bases, J lost 3 bases, and 11 bases lay in between. The CDR3 is made up of 12 amino acids. DNA for the CDR3: TGCAGCGTTTTTGGACAGTTCTACGAGCAGTACTTC. The encoded protein is CSVFGQFYEQYF.

The chain employs TRBV9 and TRBJ1-2; TRBD1 might be the D (5 bases). Germline V gene data show CDR1 as SGDLS and CDR2 as YYNGEE. V lost 3 bases and J 4 bases, leaving 22 bases between the germline ends. The CDR3 loop spans 17 amino acids. CDR3 in amino acids: CASSGGSSSAGFYGYTF. CDR3 coding DNA: TGTGCCAGCAGCGGGGGGTCGTCTTCGGCAGGTTTCTATGGCTACACCTTC.